The 11 T cell receptor beta chains below all came from one sample that was sequenced in a study of T cells in Graves' hyperthyroidism and ophthalmopathy. Amplification yielded TCR beta CDR3 regions, with RNA transcripts as the source. The HTBI primer set served for first-round RT-PCR of the TCR CDR3. TCRdb called the multiplex PCR reads again in MiXCR, with one record for every CDR3 protein. The data hold fewer than 650,000 distinct CDR3 sequences, with roughly 13% observed a single time. What was sequenced was blood. These receptors originate from a woman under 40 with Graves' hyperthyroidism that later progressed to Graves' ophthalmopathy.

This clonotype was detected a few times. This chain connects TRBV11-3 to TRBJ1-5; perhaps TRBD1 as D (5 bases). Germline V CDR1 and CDR2: SGHNT, YENEEA. Trimming stripped 4 bases from V and 0 bases from J, with 28 bases between. This CDR3 has 21 residues. In nucleotides, the CDR3 is TGTGCCAGCAGCTCCCCACCAGGGACCGACCTACTGGAATATAGCAATCAGCCCCAGCATTTT. Translation gives CASSSPPGTDLLEYSNQPQHF.

Many counts were recorded for this clonotype. J is TRBJ1-1 and V is TRBV29-1; a weak D match, TRBD1 (5 bases). The CDR3 runs to 14 residues. Trimming cost V 4 bases and J 2 bases, with 14 bases left between them. The germline V gene has CDR1 SQVTM and CDR2 ANQGSEA. CDR3 sequence (DNA): TGCAGCGTTGCAGGGCGGGGGGTCAACACTGAAGCTTTCTTT. This translates into CSVAGRGVNTEAFF.

This clonotype appeared many times. V is TRBV2 and J is TRBJ1-1; D is perhaps TRBD1 (6 bases). The CDR3 spans 13 residues. V was pared by 11 bases and J by 8 bases, with 21 bases between. Per germline, CDR1 SNHLY and CDR2 FYNNEI. The CDR3 protein is CAEPGDNYGEAFF. The CDR3 DNA sequence: TGTGCCGAGCCCGGGGACAACTACGGCGAAGCTTTCTTT. Based on the CDR3 plus reference TRBV2 and TRBJ1-1, the full variable domain is EPEVTQTPSHQVTQMGQEVILRCVPISNHLYFYWYRQILGQKVEFLVSFYNNEISEKSEIFDDQFSVERPDGSNFTLKIRSTKLEDSAMYFCAEPGDNYGEAFFGQGTRLTVV.

This clonotype was counted many times. The chain combines TRBV15 with TRBJ1-5, with D unresolved. V gave up 5 bases and J gave up 0 bases, with 11 bases separating them. Germline values: CDR1 LNHNV, CDR2 YYDKDF (reference sequence). There are 15 residues in the CDR3. The CDR3 sequence is CATSELVNSNQPQHF. CDR3 nucleotides: TGTGCCACCAGCGAACTAGTCAATAGCAATCAGCCCCAGCATTTT.

This clonotype appeared a few times. The chain couples TRBV28 to TRBJ1-2; no reliable D call. V lost 5 bases and J 7 bases, leaving 17 bases between the germline ends. Germline lookup yields CDR1 MDHEN and CDR2 SYDVKM. The length of the CDR3 is 14 residues. The CDR3 protein is CASSTATGASGYTF. CDR3 DNA sequence: TGTGCCAGCAGTACGGCGACCGGTGCTTCTGGCTACACCTTC.

This clonotype appeared many times. The genes are TRBV2 and TRBJ2-3, with unresolved D. The CDR3 covers 12 residues. Trimming stripped 8 bases from V and 3 bases from J, with 9 bases between. Germline V gene lookup returns CDR1 SNHLY and CDR2 FYNNEI. CDR3 sequence (DNA): TGTGCCAGCGTCCAGGAGACAGATACGCAGTATTTT. This translates into CASVQETDTQYF.

The rearrangement links TRBV7-3 to TRBJ2-5; 10 nucleotides agree with TRBD2. The CDR3 has 15 residues. In germline, CDR1 is SGHTA, CDR2 FQGTGA. After removal of 5 bases from V and 5 bases from J, the junction contained 8 bases not matched to a gene. As DNA, the CDR3 is TGTGCCAGCAGCCCAACTGGACTAGCGGTGGAGACCCAGTACTTC. This translates into CASSPTGLAVETQYF.

Many counts were recorded for this clonotype. The genes are TRBV10-3 and TRBJ1-2; no definite D call. Per the germline V gene, CDR1 is ENHRY and CDR2 is SYGVKD. This CDR3 comprises 14 residues. The V and J ends lost 7 bases and 3 bases respectively, with 15 bases between them. CDR3 sequence: CAITPTGGDYGYTF. The DNA for the CDR3 is TGTGCCATCACCCCCACGGGTGGTGACTATGGCTACACCTTC.

This clonotype was picked up many times. The V call is TRBV29-1, the J call TRBJ2-7, with TRBD2 as a possible D gene (5 bases). Germline V gene sequence: CDR1 SQVTM, CDR2 ANQGSEA. V shed 4 bases and J shed 6 bases, with 16 bases lying between them. There are 13 residues in the CDR3. The CDR3 here is CSVGPGTGREQYF. The CDR3 nucleotides are TGCAGCGTTGGTCCGGGAACCGGCCGCGAGCAGTACTTC.

This clonotype has ten or more counts. The chain recombines TRBV11-3 with TRBJ2-1, with TRBD2 matching 10 bases. The CDR3 is 17 amino acids. The V gene end was trimmed by 5 bases and the J gene end by 8 bases; junction bases not matched to a gene: 15. CDR1 is SGHNT, CDR2 YENEEA, per germline. The CDR3 DNA is TGTGCCAGCAGCCCCCCTGTAGGTAGCGGGAGGAATCATGAGCAGTTCTTC. Translating gives CASSPPVGSGRNHEQFF. The variable domain in full, with the rest retrieved from reference TRBV11-3 and TRBJ2-1, is EAGVVQSPRYKIIEKKQPVAFWCNPISGHNTLYWYLQNLGQGPELLIRYENEEAVDDSQLPKDRFSAERLKGVDSTLKIQPAELGDSAVYLCASSPPVGSGRNHEQFFGPGTRLTVL.

Ten or more counts support this clonotype. The rearrangement links TRBV27 to TRBJ2-7, with D perhaps matching TRBD1 (5 bases). Germline lookup yields CDR1 MNHEY and CDR2 SMNVEV (reference sequence). The length of the CDR3 is 14 residues. V lost 3 bases to trimming and J lost 5 bases, with 14 bases between them. The CDR3 spells CASSFAGKFDEQYF. The CDR3 nucleotides are TGTGCCAGCAGTTTCGCAGGGAAGTTCGACGAGCAGTACTTC.